The rows below give T cell receptor beta chains drawn from one sample of a study of shared clonotypes between healthy human individuals. This table comes from immunoSEQ multiplex PCR, and its TCRdb copy is limited to in-frame clones, with some not included. The top ten hold more than 0.1% of the sample, which has just over 2,000,000 clones, around 95% seen once. The specimen sequenced was naive CD4+ T cells sorted from blood. The origin of the receptors is a young man in good health. The conserved cysteine and the conserved F or W are not part of the CDR3 here. Fields, in order: clone size, J gene, CDR3 length, V gene, CDR3 protein. Expanded clones get a size class; other rows say once, few or many, or leave the size out.

clone size: .; J gene: TRBJ1-3; CDR3 length: 11; V gene: TRBV5-5; CDR3 protein: ASAASSGNTIY
clone size: few; J gene: TRBJ1-2; CDR3 length: 12; V gene: TRBV19; CDR3 protein: ASSAGISLGGYT
clone size: .; J gene: TRBJ1-5; CDR3 length: 12; V gene: TRBV6-8; CDR3 protein: ASSYRGRNQPQH
clone size: .; J gene: TRBJ1-4; CDR3 length: 10; V gene: TRBV6-6; CDR3 protein: ASRVFNEKLF
clone size: .; J gene: TRBJ2-7; CDR3 length: 11; V gene: TRBV2; CDR3 protein: ASSGARGDEQY
clone size: .; J gene: TRBJ1-1; CDR3 length: 11; V gene: TRBV11-2; CDR3 protein: ASSLAQSTEAF
clone size: .; J gene: TRBJ2-5; CDR3 length: 11; V gene: TRBV11-2; CDR3 protein: ATRAGEGETQY
clone size: .; J gene: TRBJ1-2; CDR3 length: 11; V gene: TRBV2; CDR3 protein: ASIGADNYGYT
clone size: once; J gene: TRBJ2-3; CDR3 length: 15; V gene: TRBV7-9; CDR3 protein: ASSLGPGSPYTDTQY
clone size: .; J gene: TRBJ1-2; CDR3 length: 11; V gene: TRBV6-5; CDR3 protein: ASSYFHRAGYT
clone size: .; J gene: TRBJ1-6; CDR3 length: 14; V gene: TRBV5-4; CDR3 protein: ASSFGGKTYNSPLH
clone size: .; J gene: TRBJ2-2; CDR3 length: 11; V gene: TRBV7-9; CDR3 protein: ASSLAGTGELF
clone size: .; J gene: TRBJ2-6; CDR3 length: 13; V gene: TRBV6-5; CDR3 protein: AIPDGSSGANVLT
clone size: .; J gene: TRBJ1-1; CDR3 length: 16; V gene: TRBV27; CDR3 protein: ASSSQTPSRGARTEAF
clone size: .; J gene: TRBJ2-7; CDR3 length: 12; V gene: TRBV6-1; CDR3 protein: ASRILRGEGEQY
clone size: .; J gene: TRBJ1-2; CDR3 length: 10; V gene: TRBV6-5; CDR3 protein: ASGGGVEGYT
clone size: .; J gene: TRBJ2-3; CDR3 length: 11; V gene: TRBV9; CDR3 protein: ASSVGGTDTQY
clone size: .; J gene: TRBJ2-3; CDR3 length: 12; V gene: TRBV9; CDR3 protein: ASSVRQGTDTQY
clone size: .; J gene: TRBJ2-7; CDR3 length: 14; V gene: TRBV19; CDR3 protein: ASSIGGGQGIYEQY
clone size: .; J gene: TRBJ1-5; CDR3 length: 14; V gene: TRBV6-1; CDR3 protein: ASSEEGTRAGQPQH
clone size: .; J gene: TRBJ1-6; CDR3 length: 11; V gene: TRBV19; CDR3 protein: ASSRGIGSPLH
clone size: .; J gene: TRBJ1-2; CDR3 length: 12; V gene: TRBV30; CDR3 protein: AWSVRRGEERYT
clone size: .; J gene: TRBJ2-5; CDR3 length: 13; V gene: TRBV15; CDR3 protein: ATSRDMTGGETQY
clone size: .; J gene: TRBJ2-1; CDR3 length: 12; V gene: TRBV18; CDR3 protein: ASSPLLAPNEQF
clone size: .; J gene: TRBJ1-1; CDR3 length: 10; V gene: TRBV18; CDR3 protein: ASSPAGVEAF
clone size: .; J gene: TRBJ2-3; CDR3 length: 12; V gene: TRBV6-5; CDR3 protein: ASSRGLGTDTQY
clone size: .; J gene: TRBJ2-2; CDR3 length: 11; V gene: TRBV5-1; CDR3 protein: ASSLRTGGELF
clone size: .; J gene: TRBJ2-3; CDR3 length: 14; V gene: TRBV7-3; CDR3 protein: ASSSRTGRSTDTQY
clone size: .; J gene: TRBJ2-3; CDR3 length: 13; V gene: TRBV10-2; CDR3 protein: ASSAVQGRTDTQY
clone size: .; J gene: TRBJ2-3; CDR3 length: 12; V gene: TRBV25-1; CDR3 protein: ASGNRELTDTQY
clone size: .; J gene: TRBJ1-6; CDR3 length: 16; V gene: TRBV10-3; CDR3 protein: AIKETVGESSYNSPLH
clone size: .; J gene: TRBJ2-1; CDR3 length: 10; V gene: TRBV7-8; CDR3 protein: ASSLGQGPRF
clone size: .; J gene: TRBJ2-7; CDR3 length: 11; V gene: TRBV19; CDR3 protein: ASRVGFGYEQY
clone size: .; J gene: TRBJ2-5; CDR3 length: 12; V gene: TRBV5-4; CDR3 protein: ASGLQGARETQY
clone size: .; J gene: TRBJ1-4; CDR3 length: 13; V gene: TRBV28; CDR3 protein: ASSEMGATNEKLF
clone size: .; J gene: TRBJ2-4; CDR3 length: 14; V gene: TRBV14; CDR3 protein: ASSPWTALAKNIQY
clone size: .; J gene: TRBJ2-4; CDR3 length: 14; V gene: TRBV5-1; CDR3 protein: ASSPDPSLAKNIQY
clone size: .; J gene: TRBJ2-5; CDR3 length: 17; V gene: TRBV4-3; CDR3 protein: ASSQVFISGISNQETQY
clone size: .; J gene: TRBJ2-2; CDR3 length: 11; V gene: TRBV28; CDR3 protein: ASSLQGTGELF
clone size: .; J gene: TRBJ2-7; CDR3 length: 12; V gene: TRBV5-4; CDR3 protein: ASSLAGGRREQY
clone size: .; J gene: TRBJ1-5; CDR3 length: 14; V gene: TRBV5-4; CDR3 protein: ASSWGDGSYNQPQH
clone size: few; J gene: TRBJ1-1; CDR3 length: 11; V gene: TRBV7-9; CDR3 protein: ASSIDGNTEAF
clone size: .; J gene: TRBJ1-2; CDR3 length: 13; V gene: TRBV28; CDR3 protein: ASSSGGQPDYGYT
clone size: .; J gene: TRBJ1-3; CDR3 length: 13; V gene: TRBV18; CDR3 protein: ASSPLDASGNTIY
clone size: .; J gene: TRBJ2-1; CDR3 length: 14; V gene: TRBV7-2; CDR3 protein: ASSLAGLAGVNEQF
clone size: once; J gene: TRBJ1-5; CDR3 length: 14; V gene: TRBV2; CDR3 protein: ASSVGSGGSGQPQH
clone size: .; J gene: TRBJ1-5; CDR3 length: 11; V gene: TRBV10-3; CDR3 protein: AISGLYNQPQH
clone size: .; J gene: TRBJ1-6; CDR3 length: 14; V gene: TRBV9; CDR3 protein: ASSADRGLGNSPLH
clone size: .; J gene: TRBJ1-1; CDR3 length: 12; V gene: TRBV18; CDR3 protein: ASSPLQGDTEAF
clone size: .; J gene: TRBJ2-7; CDR3 length: 11; V gene: TRBV19; CDR3 protein: ASRRTGVFEQY
clone size: .; J gene: TRBJ1-2; CDR3 length: 9; V gene: TRBV7-2; CDR3 protein: ASSLGIGYT
clone size: .; J gene: TRBJ1-5; CDR3 length: 13; V gene: TRBV5-1; CDR3 protein: ASSLNPNSNQPQH
clone size: .; J gene: TRBJ1-4; CDR3 length: 12; V gene: TRBV11-2; CDR3 protein: ASSLDPDGEKLF
clone size: .; J gene: TRBJ2-1; CDR3 length: 13; V gene: TRBV11-3; CDR3 protein: ASSLEGLANNEQF